This is a list of T cell receptor beta chains from one sample in a study of blood T cell repertoires in COVID-19. Clones were read by immunoSEQ multiplex PCR, and TCRdb kept only the in-frame ones, dropping some. In the table there are 250,000 to 350,000 clones, 70% to 90% of which are singletons. Material for sequencing was peripheral blood. These receptors were collected from a woman in her fifties or sixties with acute or convalescent COVID-19. Both conserved end residues are part of each CDR3. Fields, in order: J gene, D gene, V gene, clone size, CDR3 DNA, CDR3 protein. A D gene is named only where the DNA matches it firmly. A clone size is listed for some rows: how often the clone was seen (once, few, many), or a class if it is expanded.

TRBJ2-7 NA TRBV6-2/TRBV6-3 NA TGTGCCAGCAGTTACTCGAGAGCTTACGAGCAGTACTTC CASSYSRAYEQYF
TRBJ1-1 NA TRBV28 NA TGTGCCAGCAGGGAGACAGCGCTGAACACTGAAGCTTTCTTT CASRETALNTEAFF
TRBJ1-1 NA TRBV7-2 NA TGTGCCAGCAGCTTTAGGGCAGGGTCGGACACTGAAGCTTTCTTT CASSFRAGSDTEAFF
TRBJ2-1 TRBD1 TRBV11-1 NA TGTGCCAGCGGGGGGGACAGGGACAATGAGCAGTTCTTC CASGGDRDNEQFF
TRBJ2-5 TRBD1 TRBV27 once TGTGCCAGCAGTTCACAGGGGTGGGAGACCCAGTACTTC CASSSQGWETQYF
TRBJ2-7 TRBD2 TRBV3-1/TRBV3-2 NA TGTGCCAGCAGCCAAGGCTTAGGTAGCGGGGCCCAGTACGAGCAGTACTTC CASSQGLGSGAQYEQYF
TRBJ2-7 NA TRBV5-5 NA TGTGCCAGCAGCTCCCCCTGGGGGGTGACCTACGAGCAGTACTTC CASSSPWGVTYEQYF
TRBJ1-1 NA TRBV5-1 NA TGCGCCAGCAGCTTGACCGTAAGCCCCACTGAAGCTTTCTTT CASSLTVSPTEAFF
TRBJ1-5 NA TRBV28 NA TGTGCCACCACAGGGTACGATCAGCCCCAGCATTTT CATTGYDQPQHF
TRBJ2-7 NA TRBV6-5 NA TGTGCCAGCAGTCGGGTACAGGGCCCTAATCCGTACTTC CASSRVQGPNPYF
TRBJ1-6 TRBD1 TRBV6-5 once TGTGCCAGCAGGAGACAGGGGGATTCACCCCTCCACTTT CASRRQGDSPLHF
TRBJ2-3 NA TRBV5-5 NA TGTGCCAGCAGCTTGGGGGCGGGATTAGGTTCGGATACGCAGTATTTT CASSLGAGLGSDTQYF
TRBJ1-4 NA TRBV5-1 once TGCGCCAGCAGCTTGGGAAGGGGCGGTGAAAAACTGTTTTTT CASSLGRGGEKLFF
TRBJ1-1 NA TRBV16 NA TGTGCCAGCAGCCAATCGTGGGGGGAAGGCACTGAAGCTTTCTTT CASSQSWGEGTEAFF
TRBJ2-1 TRBD2 TRBV6-6 once TGTGCCAGCACCCCCTCCTTTAGCGGGAGGCTTGCTGAGCAGTTCTTC CASTPSFSGRLAEQFF
TRBJ2-1 TRBD2 TRBV7-9 NA TGTGTCAGCAGCTTACTAGCGGGGGAGTACAATGAGCAGTTCTTC CVSSLLAGEYNEQFF
TRBJ2-3 TRBD2 TRBV7-3 NA TGTGCCAGCAGCCAGGTGGGGACGAGGGGAGGGGATACGCAGTATTTT CASSQVGTRGGDTQYF
TRBJ1-6 TRBD1 TRBV9 NA TGTGCCAGCAGCGTAGGACTGACAGGGACTTCACCCCTCCACTTT CASSVGLTGTSPLHF
TRBJ2-2 NA TRBV11-2 NA TGTGCCAGCAGCTTAGGGTACAGAACTAACACCGGGGAGCTGTTTTTT CASSLGYRTNTGELFF
TRBJ2-7 NA TRBV2 NA TGTGCCAGCAGTGAAGCGTCAGGTCAGGGACTCGAGCAGTACTTC CASSEASGQGLEQYF
TRBJ2-2 NA TRBV6-5 NA TGTGCCAGCAGTCATACACCCGGGGAGCTGTTTTTT CASSHTPGELFF
TRBJ2-7 TRBD1 TRBV9 NA TGTGCCAGCAGCGTAGGTGGGACAGGGTCCTACGAGCAGTACTTC CASSVGGTGSYEQYF
TRBJ1-1 TRBD1 TRBV18 NA TGTGCCAGCTCACCGGACAGGATTGAAGCTTTCTTT CASSPDRIEAFF
TRBJ1-2 TRBD1 TRBV7-2 NA TGTGCCAGCAGCTTAATGGGGACAGGGTCTAACTATGGCTACACCTTC CASSLMGTGSNYGYTF
TRBJ2-1 NA TRBV5-4 NA TGTGCCAGCAGCTTCGAACCGGGAAAAATCAATGAGCAGTTCTTC CASSFEPGKINEQFF
TRBJ2-7 NA TRBV12-3/TRBV12-4 NA TGTGCCAGCAGCCAGGAATACGAGCAGTACTTC CASSQEYEQYF
TRBJ2-4 NA TRBV9 NA TGTGCCGGGGAAGGGGGTCAGTCCAAAAACATTCAGTACTTC CAGEGGQSKNIQYF
TRBJ1-2 NA TRBV25-1 NA TGTGCCAGCAGTGAACTGGTAGGGGACTATGGCTACACCTTC CASSELVGDYGYTF
TRBJ1-5 NA TRBV27 NA TGTGCCAGCAGTCGGGCGGGCTATAGCAATCAGCCCCAGCATTTT CASSRAGYSNQPQHF
TRBJ1-5 NA TRBV19 few TGTGCCAGTAGTGTTTCCGCCATATCCGGGCAGCCCCAGCATTTT CASSVSAISGQPQHF
TRBJ2-5 TRBD2 TRBV4-1 once TGCGCCAGCAGCGTGAGTGGTAGCGGGGGGCAAGAGACCCAGTACTTC CASSVSGSGGQETQYF
TRBJ1-5 NA TRBV7-2 NA TGTGCCAGCACCCGGGGTCGGGATCAGCCCCAGCATTTT CASTRGRDQPQHF
TRBJ1-4 TRBD1 TRBV19 NA TGTGCCACCTGCCCCCAGGGGGGTGTTGAAAAACTGTTTTTT CATCPQGGVEKLFF
TRBJ1-2 NA TRBV6-5 NA TGTGCCACCGAAACAGGGTTGGGGGGCTACACCTTC CATETGLGGYTF
TRBJ2-7 NA TRBV6-5 NA TGTGCCAGCAGTTACCGGGAGAGGTTTTCCTACGAGCAGTACTTC CASSYRERFSYEQYF
TRBJ1-6 NA TRBV7-9 NA TGTGCCAGCAGCCCACAGGGATATAATTCACCCCTCCACTTT CASSPQGYNSPLHF
TRBJ1-1 NA TRBV3-1/TRBV3-2 NA TGTGCCAGCAGCCAAGATCGGAGTTGGACTGAAGCTTTCTTT CASSQDRSWTEAFF
TRBJ2-1 TRBD1 TRBV4-1 NA TGCGCCAGCAGCCAGGGACAGGGTCAGACTAACCTTCAGTTCTTC CASSQGQGQTNLQFF
TRBJ1-2 NA TRBV28 NA TGTGCCAGCAAAACGGTATATCCCTATGGCTACACCTTC CASKTVYPYGYTF
TRBJ2-1 TRBD2 TRBV5-4 NA TGTGCCAGCAGAGATGGGGGGGAGCTGGGTCAGTTCTTC CASRDGGELGQFF
TRBJ2-2 TRBD1 TRBV5-6 NA TGTGCCAGCAGCTCCCGGGACAGCTCGAACACCGGGGAGCTGTTTTTT CASSSRDSSNTGELFF
TRBJ1-4 NA TRBV24-1 NA TGTGCCACCAGTGATGCTGGTCAGGGGATTGGTGAAAAACTGTTTTTT CATSDAGQGIGEKLFF
TRBJ1-3 NA TRBV7-2 NA TGTGCCAGCAGCTTGAGAGAAACTGGAAACACCATATATTTT CASSLRETGNTIYF
TRBJ1-5 NA TRBV19 NA TGTGCCAGTAGCCCCGAGGCCAATCAGCCCCAGCATTTT CASSPEANQPQHF
TRBJ1-2 TRBD1 TRBV29-1 NA TGCAGCGTTGAAGTGGGGGGACAGAACTTCTATGGCTACACCTTC CSVEVGGQNFYGYTF
TRBJ1-1 NA TRBV10-3 NA TGTGCCATCAGTGTAGATCAGGGCCAAAATGTGGCGAACACTGAAGCTTTCTTT CAISVDQGQNVANTEAFF
TRBJ2-7 NA TRBV7-2 NA TGTGCCAGCAGGAAACAGGGGGGGGCCTACGAGCAGTACTTC CASRKQGGAYEQYF
TRBJ2-7 TRBD2 TRBV10-3 NA TGTGCCATCAGTGACCCGCGACTAGCGAGTAGCTCCTACGAGCAGTACTTC CAISDPRLASSSYEQYF